These 12 T cell receptor beta chains originate from one sample sequenced in a study of type 1 regulatory T cells. Each CDR3 protein gets one entry after TCRdb re-called the reads with MiXCR. The table has 60,000 to 70,000 distinct CDR3 sequences, roughly 49% seen once; the top ten hold about 2.1%. Antigens for these TCRs are unknown. The sample comprised cultured non-Tr1 T cells, either the whole culture or a sorted T cell fraction (not recorded which). All receptors come from a human donor in good health.

The V and J genes are TRBV7-9 and TRBJ1-1; D remains unclear. Trimming pared 0 bases from V and 4 bases from J, leaving 9 bases between. Germline V gene data show CDR1 as SEHNR and CDR2 as FQNEAQ (reference sequence). The CDR3 has 14 amino acids. CDR3 bases: TGTGCCAGCAGCTTAGCTATTTACCCCACTGAAGCTTTCTTT. Its protein is CASSLAIYPTEAFF.

The V call is TRBV7-9, the J call TRBJ2-3; D call uncertain. Germline V gene lookup returns CDR1 SEHNR and CDR2 FQNEAQ (reference sequence). Trimming took 5 bases from V and 3 from J, leaving 15 bases between them. CDR3 length equals 15 residues. The CDR3 sequence is CASSLGVTMTDTQYF. The CDR3 nucleotides are TGTGCCAGCAGCCTCGGCGTGACGATGACAGATACGCAGTATTTT.

The rearrangement uses TRBV12-3 or TRBV12-4 and TRBJ1-2, with a tentative D call TRBD1 (6 bases). The CDR3 is made up of 12 amino acids. V was trimmed by 7 bases and J by 6 bases, leaving 12 bases between them. The CDR3 DNA is TGTGCCAGCACGAAGGACAGTGATGGCTACACCTTC. Translated: CASTKDSDGYTF.

The V and J genes are TRBV27 and TRBJ2-7, with D unclear. CDR3 length: 13 residues. Germline lookup yields CDR1 MNHEY and CDR2 SMNVEV (reference sequence). V lost 4 bases and J lost 0, with 7 bases in between. CDR3 amino acids: CASSYRYSYEQYF. DNA of the CDR3: TGTGCCAGCAGTTATCGGTACTCCTACGAGCAGTACTTC.

V and J are TRBV15 and TRBJ2-7; weak D call: TRBD1 (5 bases). Trimming pared 0 bases from V and 5 bases from J, leaving 11 bases between. Germline CDR1 reads LNHNV; CDR2 reads YYDKDF (reference sequence). This CDR3 has 14 amino acids. The CDR3 protein is CATSRDRGSNEQYF. The CDR3 region has the DNA TGTGCCACCAGCAGAGATAGGGGAAGCAACGAGCAGTACTTC.

The chain links TRBV10-3 to TRBJ2-5; 10 bases agree with TRBD2. Germline V gives CDR1 ENHRY, CDR2 SYGVKD. The CDR3 spans 15 residues. With V trimmed by 6 bases and J by 4 bases, 8 bases remained unmatched. This chain's CDR3 is CAISRAGGQRETQYF. CDR3 coding DNA: TGTGCCATCAGCCGAGCGGGGGGGCAGCGAGAGACCCAGTACTTC.

The chain's CDR3 is CASLAGSVRQETQYF. CDR3 in DNA: TGTGCCAGCCTCGCGGGTAGCGTTCGCCAAGAGACCCAGTACTTC. V gene TRBV6-1 combines with J gene TRBJ2-5, with D possibly TRBD2 on 5 matching bases. Germline V lookup: CDR1 MNHNS, CDR2 SASEGT. The CDR3 spans 15 residues. V lost 8 bases to trimming and J lost 1 base, with 17 bases between them.

By frequency in the sample, this clonotype is medium-sized (0.01 to 0.1%). The V and J genes are TRBV5-6 and TRBJ2-1; D may correspond to TRBD1 or TRBD2 (6 bases each). Trimming removed 1 base from V and 9 bases from J, with 14 bases in between. Germline V CDR1 and CDR2: SGHDT, YYEEEE. There are 14 residues in the CDR3. In DNA, the CDR3 is TGTGCCAGCAGCTTGATGGGGGGCAGTTTTGAGCAGTTCTTC. Its protein is CASSLMGGSFEQFF.

This chain links TRBV7-2 with TRBJ2-7, with 7 bases that match TRBD2. The CDR3 consists of 15 residues. Germline loops: CDR1 SGHTA, CDR2 FQGNSA. The ends lost 5 bases at V and 1 base at J; junction bases unmatched: 8. DNA for the CDR3: TGTGCCAGCAGCAATGGAGCGGGGAAATCCTACGAGCAGTACTTC. Translated, it gives CASSNGAGKSYEQYF.

In this sample, this clonotype turned up a few times. The rearrangement joins TRBV5-4 to TRBJ1-2, with a weak D call TRBD1 (6 bases). Germline CDR1 SGHNT, CDR2 YYREEE (reference sequence). The CDR3 covers 13 residues. V was trimmed by 1 base and J by 8 bases, leaving 12 bases between them. CDR3 residues: CASSLFGGAGYTF. CDR3 DNA: TGTGCCAGCAGCTTGTTTGGGGGCGCCGGCTACACCTTC.

This clonotype was detected only once. This chain uses TRBV6-2 or TRBV6-3 with TRBJ1-5; D is unresolved. The germline gives CDR1 MNHEY, CDR2 SVGEGT. V lost 6 bases and J 6 bases, leaving 18 bases between the germline ends. The CDR3 has 15 residues. CDR3 bases: TGTGCCAGCAGCCAGCGGAGGAGGCAAGGTCAGCCCCAGCATTTT. Its translation: CASSQRRRQGQPQHF.

This clonotype was counted between two and nine times. The chain's CDR3 is CASSPEGRGYYGYTF. As DNA, the CDR3 is TGTGCCAGCAGCCCTGAGGGCAGGGGGTACTATGGCTACACCTTC. The rearrangement links TRBV7-9 to TRBJ1-2; TRBD1 agrees at 7 bases. CDR1 SEHNR and CDR2 FQNEAQ come from the germline V gene (reference sequence). The CDR3 length is 15 residues. Germline trimming cut 5 bases from V and 3 bases from J; bases unmatched to any gene: 9.